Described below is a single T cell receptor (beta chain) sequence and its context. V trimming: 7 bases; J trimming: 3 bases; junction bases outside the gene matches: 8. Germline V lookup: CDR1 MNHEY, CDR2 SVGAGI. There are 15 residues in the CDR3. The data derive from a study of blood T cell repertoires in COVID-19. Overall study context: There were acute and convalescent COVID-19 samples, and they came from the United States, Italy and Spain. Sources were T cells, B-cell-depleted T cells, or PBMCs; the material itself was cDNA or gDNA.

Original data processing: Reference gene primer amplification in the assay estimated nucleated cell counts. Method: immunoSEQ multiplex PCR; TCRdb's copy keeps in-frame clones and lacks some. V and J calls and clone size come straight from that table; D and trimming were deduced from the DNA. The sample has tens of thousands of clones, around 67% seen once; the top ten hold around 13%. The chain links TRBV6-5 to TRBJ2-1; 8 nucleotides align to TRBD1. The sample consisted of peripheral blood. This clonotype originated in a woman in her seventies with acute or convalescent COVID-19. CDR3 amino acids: CASKKPGQVYNEQFF. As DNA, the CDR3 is TGTGCCAGCAAAAAACCGGGACAGGTCTACAATGAGCAGTTCTTC.